This TCR beta chain was identified during a study of T cells after yellow fever vaccination. Study-wide findings and caveats: Primary-vaccination clones mostly resurfaced post-booster (nearly 97% CD4, more than 80% CD8). Within FACS-sorted repertoires, abundant clonotypes contaminating from the bulk population could be present. Researchers noted that a small share of clonotypes showed up in both CD4 and CD8 compartments.

In making TCR cDNA, 5'RACE template switching added a universal primer site and UMIs to it. TCRdb analysed the 5' RACE reads with MiXCR anew, one entry per CDR3 protein. The profile covers around 340,000 distinct CDR3 sequences, with under 15% appearing a single time and 2.5% to 4% taken by the ten largest. CDR3 length equals 14 residues. The J segment lost 6 bases and the V segment lost 1 base, leaving 2 bases of the junction unmatched. In germline, CDR1 is SGHTA, CDR2 FQGNSA. This clonotype was detected ten times or more. Its antigen is not identified. This clonotype originated in a man between 18 and 29 years old who received the YFV17D yellow fever vaccine. V is TRBV7-2 and J is TRBJ2-4, with 8 nucleotides matching TRBD2. The sequencing used CD4+ T cells sorted from PBMCs, collected 15 days after the yellow fever booster vaccination. CDR3 region: CASSLDSGGNIQYF. CDR3 in DNA: TGTGCCAGCAGCTTAGACAGCGGGGGAAACATTCAGTACTTC.